The 24 T cell receptor beta chains listed next were all sequenced from one sample in a study of patients and donors after allogeneic stem cell transplantation. MiXCR, applied by TCRdb to the RT-PCR reads, yields one record per CDR3 protein. The sample yields about 110,000 distinct CDR3 sequences, about a third seen once. The sequenced sample consisted of blood, either unsorted or a sorted T cell fraction (not recorded which). These receptors were taken from a human donor who was either an allogeneic HSCT recipient or a stem cell or donor lymphocyte infusion donor (not recorded which). It is not recorded whose cells these are; they may come from a transplant donor.

The table lists this clonotype with a few counts. CDR3 protein: CSASRDRGNYEQYF. DNA of the CDR3: TGCAGTGCTAGCCGGGACAGGGGGAACTACGAGCAGTACTTC. This chain links TRBV20-1 with TRBJ2-7, with 11 bases aligning to TRBD1. V gave up 3 bases and J gave up 3 bases; unmatched junction bases: 4. Per germline, CDR1 DFQATT and CDR2 SNEGSKA (reference sequence). CDR3 size: 14 residues.

CDR3 residues: CASSQDPRGNEQFF. The CDR3, as DNA: TGCGCCAGCAGCCAAGATCCCCGGGGGAATGAGCAGTTCTTC. V and J are TRBV4-3 and TRBJ2-1; D is possibly TRBD2 (6 bases). The CDR3 has 14 amino acids. V was trimmed by 0 bases and J by 7 bases, leaving 10 bases between them. CDR1 and CDR2 (germline): LGHNA, YSLEER.

The chain has TRBV3-1 and TRBJ1-2, with D possibly matching TRBD1 (6 bases). The V end was cut by 0 bases, the J end by 4 bases, with 9 bases between. The CDR3 is 14 residues long. Germline V lookup: CDR1 LGHDT, CDR2 YNNKEL (reference sequence). The CDR3 bases are TGTGCCAGCAGCCAAGAACAGGGAATCTATGGCTACACCTTC. Residues: CASSQEQGIYGYTF.

The rearrangement joins TRBV7-8 to TRBJ1-5; D gene ambiguous. Germline V gene lookup returns CDR1 SGHVS and CDR2 FQNEAQ. Trimming shortened V by 3 bases and J by 0 bases, and 15 bases separated the two germline ends. The CDR3 runs 17 residues. The CDR3 DNA follows: TGTGCCAGCAGCTTGGATCCCGATCTTAATAGCAATCAGCCCCAGCATTTT. Translating it yields CASSLDPDLNSNQPQHF.

This clonotype has only a few counts. This chain's CDR3 is CASSKGARSNQPQHF. In DNA, the CDR3 is TGTGCCAGCAGCAAGGGGGCGCGCAGCAATCAGCCCCAGCATTTT. The chain is built from TRBV7-8 and TRBJ1-5; 7 bases align to TRBD1. The junction had 5 bases not matched to a gene; V was cut back by 5 bases and J by 1 base. CDR1 and CDR2 (germline): SGHVS, FQNEAQ. The CDR3 covers 15 residues. The variable domain in full, completed from reference TRBV7-8 and TRBJ1-5, reads GAGVSQSPRYKVAKRGQDVALRCDPISGHVSLFWYQQALGQGPEFLTYFQNEAQLDKSGLPSDRFFAERPEGSVSTLKIQRTQQEDSAVYLCASSKGARSNQPQHFGDGTRLSIL.

This clonotype was recorded once. The chain has TRBV25-1 and TRBJ2-5; D is unclear. Trimming removed 5 bases at V and 3 bases at J, with 10 bases between. CDR1 MGHDK and CDR2 SYGVNS come from the germline V gene. This CDR3 has 13 residues. The CDR3 DNA follows: TGTGCCAGCAGTCACCGGACGGAAGAGACCCAGTACTTC. It encodes CASSHRTEETQYF.

In this sample, this clonotype turned up a few times. The chain carries TRBV29-1 and TRBJ1-2; the D is unclear. V was cut by 4 bases and J by 4 bases, with 10 bases left in between. CDR3 length equals 12 residues. Germline V gene sequence: CDR1 SQVTM, CDR2 ANQGSEA. The CDR3 reads CSVGAPSYGYTF. DNA of the CDR3: TGCAGCGTTGGGGCACCCAGCTATGGCTACACCTTC.

This clonotype was counted a few times. V gene TRBV20-1 combines with J gene TRBJ2-3; 11 bases are shared with TRBD2. The CDR3 runs to 13 residues. The germline V gene has CDR1 DFQATT and CDR2 SNEGSKA (reference sequence). V was pared by 5 bases and J by 3 bases, with 1 base of the junction left unmatched. The CDR3 protein is CSASSGRTDTQYF. CDR3 bases: TGCAGTGCTTCTAGCGGGAGGACAGATACGCAGTATTTT.

The chain combines TRBV6-5 with TRBJ1-2; 8 positions match TRBD1. The J segment lost 7 bases and the V segment lost 6 bases, leaving 4 bases of the junction unmatched. Per germline, CDR1 MNHEY and CDR2 SVGAGI. The CDR3 is 12 residues long. The CDR3 DNA sequence: TGTGCCAGCAGGCAGACAGGGGCTGGCTACACCTTC. Its protein product is CASRQTGAGYTF.

This clonotype turned up a few times. V usage is TRBV20-1 and J usage is TRBJ2-2; 7 bases map to TRBD1. This CDR3 comprises 13 residues. Germline V lookup: CDR1 DFQATT, CDR2 SNEGSKA (reference sequence). V was pared by 6 bases and J by 1 base, with 2 bases of the junction left unmatched. The CDR3, as DNA: TGCAGTGCAGACAGGGAGAACACCGGGGAGCTGTTTTTT. Its translation: CSADRENTGELFF.

CDR3 sequence reads: CSARTGTGANNEQFF. The DNA of the CDR3 is TGCAGTGCTAGGACCGGGACAGGGGCTAACAATGAGCAGTTCTTC. This chain uses TRBV20-1 with TRBJ2-1; TRBD1 agrees at 10 bases. The germline V gene has CDR1 DFQATT and CDR2 SNEGSKA (reference sequence). This CDR3 is 15 amino acids long. The ends lost 3 bases at V and 5 bases at J; junction bases unmatched: 7.

This chain uses TRBV18 with TRBJ2-5, with TRBD2 matching over 7 bases. Germline CDR1 and CDR2: KGHSH and LQKENI. V gave up 1 base and J gave up 4 bases; unmatched junction bases: 0. CDR3 length: 13 amino acids. DNA for the CDR3: TGTGCCAGCTCACCACGACTAGCAGAGACCCAGTACTTC. Encoded protein: CASSPRLAETQYF.

This clonotype showed up just a few times. The CDR3 DNA reads TGCAGTGCAACCCTAGCGGGAGTAAACTACGAGCAGTACTTC. This gives the protein CSATLAGVNYEQYF. The V and J genes are TRBV20-1 and TRBJ2-7, with 10 bases identical to TRBD2. V lost 6 bases to trimming and J lost 3 bases; unmatched junction nucleotides: 8. Germline V gives CDR1 DFQATT, CDR2 SNEGSKA (reference sequence). The CDR3 has 14 amino acids.

A few counts support this clonotype. The V gene is TRBV3-1, the J gene TRBJ1-1; perhaps TRBD1 as D (6 bases). V was shortened by 4 bases and J by 8 bases, with 11 bases between the two germline ends. Germline CDR1 is LGHDT and CDR2 is YNNKEL (reference sequence). This CDR3 comprises 12 residues. CDR3 DNA sequence: TGTGCCAGCAGCCGGCAACAGGGAGAAGCTTTCTTT. The encoded protein is CASSRQQGEAFF.

The chain has TRBV18 and TRBJ1-1; the D is unclear. Trimming stripped 1 base from V and 5 bases from J, with 17 bases between. Germline loops: CDR1 KGHSH, CDR2 LQKENI. The CDR3 has 16 residues. CDR3 nucleotides: TGTGCCAGCTCACCACAGGTCGCGAACTCCAGAACTGAAGCTTTCTTT. This gives the protein CASSPQVANSRTEAFF.

The chain employs TRBV5-1 and TRBJ1-5; D is ambiguous. The V gene's germline CDR1 is SGHRS and CDR2 YFSETQ. This CDR3 contains 14 residues. V lost 0 bases and J 6 bases, leaving 10 bases between the germline ends. CDR3 in DNA: TGCGCCAGCAGCTTGGCGCCAGAAAGTCAGCCCCAGCATTTT. This gives the protein CASSLAPESQPQHF.

The chain couples TRBV29-1 to TRBJ2-1; D is possibly TRBD1 or TRBD2 (5 bases each). CDR3 length: 14 amino acids. Germline assignment: CDR1 SQVTM and CDR2 ANQGSEA. V lost 4 bases and J lost 8, with 18 bases in between. CDR3 in DNA: TGCAGCGTTGGGTTCGGGACCCCTTTCCATGAGCAGTTCTTC. It translates to CSVGFGTPFHEQFF.

This clonotype came up a few times. The chain combines TRBV25-1 with TRBJ1-2, with D hard to call. CDR1 MGHDK and CDR2 SYGVNS come from the germline V gene. The CDR3 totals 14 residues. The V gene lost 4 bases and the J gene lost 2 bases, with 11 bases spanning the gap. Here the CDR3 reads CASSGAGRNYGYTF. As DNA, the CDR3 is TGTGCCAGCAGTGGTGCCGGGCGGAACTATGGCTACACCTTC.

This chain connects TRBV7-6 to TRBJ2-3; TRBD2 matches 11 bases. The germline gives CDR1 SGHVS, CDR2 FNYEAQ. This CDR3 has 17 residues. Losses at the gene ends were 5 bases for V and 2 bases for J; bases not matched to a gene: 9. The CDR3 loop reads CASSLFPLAGDTDTQYF. CDR3 bases: TGTGCCAGCAGCCTATTCCCACTAGCGGGAGACACAGATACGCAGTATTTT.

The chain uses TRBV11-2 and TRBJ1-1; 7 positions agree with TRBD1. The CDR3 spans 15 residues. Germline loops: CDR1 SGHAT, CDR2 FQNNGV. V lost 6 bases and J lost 5; bases outside the gene matches: 12. This chain's CDR3 is CASRKIGGPGTEAFF. For the CDR3, the DNA is TGTGCCAGCAGAAAAATAGGGGGCCCGGGGACTGAAGCTTTCTTT.

The chain recombines TRBV20-1 with TRBJ2-3, with no clear D. V gave up 2 bases and J gave up 1 base, with 7 bases separating them. This CDR3 spans 13 amino acids. In germline, CDR1 is DFQATT, CDR2 SNEGSKA (reference sequence). CDR3 sequence (DNA): TGCAGTGCTAGAAGGTTAGGCACAGATACGCAGTATTTT. Translated, it gives CSARRLGTDTQYF.

This clonotype appeared once. V usage is TRBV12-3 or TRBV12-4 and J usage is TRBJ2-5; 7 nucleotides agree with TRBD1. The CDR3 loop spans 14 amino acids. V lost 2 bases to trimming and J lost 3 bases; unmatched junction nucleotides: 3. In DNA form, the CDR3 reads TGTGCCAGCAGTTTATCCGACAGGGAAGAGACCCAGTACTTC. The encoded protein is CASSLSDREETQYF.

This clonotype was seen a single time. This sequence joins TRBV4-2 and TRBJ2-3; weak D call: TRBD2 (6 bases). The V end was cut by 1 base, the J end by 0 bases, with 17 bases between. Germline V gives CDR1 LGHNA, CDR2 YNFKEQ. The CDR3 contains 18 residues. CDR3 sequence: CASSQGLGDGTSTDTQYF. The CDR3 DNA sequence: TGTGCCAGCAGCCAAGGTTTAGGGGACGGGACTAGCACAGATACGCAGTATTTT.

This chain joins TRBV11-2 and TRBJ2-1, with D perhaps matching TRBD2 (5 bases). Trimming cost V 5 bases and J 9 bases, with 14 bases left between them. In germline, CDR1 is SGHAT, CDR2 FQNNGV. This CDR3 spans 13 amino acids. CDR3 loop: CASSPSSRPEQFF. The CDR3, as DNA: TGTGCCAGCAGCCCTAGCTCCCGTCCTGAGCAGTTCTTC.